This TCR beta chain appears in the sequencing data of a study of T cell responses to AZD1222 COVID-19 vaccine. Study conclusions and caveats: Clonal diversity was possibly underestimated; the donors were predominantly white British and more often female. Among spike-specific TCRs, nearly half reportedly target unmutated variant regions. When two AZD1222 doses had been given, Spike-specific TCR breadth and depth rose.

Profiling relied on immunoSEQ multiplex PCR, and the TCRdb table lists in-frame clones only, not all of them. The sample consists of around 100,000 clones, approximately 83% of them appearing once. Germline V gene data show CDR1 as LNHDA and CDR2 as SQIVND (reference sequence). V lost 4 bases to trimming and J lost 4 bases; unmatched junction nucleotides: 8. The CDR3 extends over 15 amino acids. As for this clone: Antigen unknown.

This material consisted of peripheral blood, taken on day 0 of AZD1222 vaccination. The sequence derives from an adult in good health. The genes are TRBV19 and TRBJ1-2; TRBD1 aligns across 8 bases. Here the CDR3 DNA reads TGTGCCAGTAGTACGAGACAGGGGCTAGTCTATGGCTACACCTTC. This sequence encodes CASSTRQGLVYGYTF.